These 21 T cell receptor beta chains share one sample of origin, sequenced in a study of blood T cell repertoires in COVID-19. The method was immunoSEQ multiplex PCR; TCRdb's version includes in-frame clones alone and lacks a portion of them. The table lists hundreds of thousands of clones, 80% to 90% of them singletons. The source material was peripheral blood. These receptors all come from a man aged 25-45 years with active or convalescent COVID-19.

The V gene is TRBV5-1, the J gene TRBJ2-3; no firm D call. Germline-derived CDR1 and CDR2 are SGHRS and YFSETQ. The CDR3 consists of 14 residues. Trimming removed 0 bases at V and 6 bases at J, with 11 bases between. CDR3 DNA: TGCGCCAGCAGCTTGGCTCCTCCCAGGGATACGCAGTATTTT. Residues: CASSLAPPRDTQYF.

The chain carries TRBV6-5 and TRBJ1-1; the D gene is possibly TRBD1 (5 bases). The CDR3 totals 13 residues. Trimming removed 6 bases at V and 7 bases at J, with 15 bases between. The germline V gene has CDR1 MNHEY and CDR2 SVGAGI. The CDR3 here is CASSPGGEVEAFF. In DNA, the CDR3 is TGTGCCAGCAGCCCCGGGGGAGAGGTTGAAGCTTTCTTT.

The chain has TRBV11-2 and TRBJ2-5; maybe TRBD2 (5 bases). The V gene lost 0 bases and the J gene lost 2 bases, with 7 bases spanning the gap. The length of the CDR3 is 14 residues. The germline CDR1 and CDR2 sequences are SGHAT and FQNNGV. CDR3 nucleotide sequence: TGTGCCAGCAGCTTAGACCGGGGTCAAGAGACCCAGTACTTC. Residues: CASSLDRGQETQYF.

The rearrangement links TRBV19 to TRBJ1-1; possible D gene TRBD1, 6 bases. Deletions cut 5 bases from V and 2 bases from J, with 15 bases between. In germline, CDR1 is LNHDA, CDR2 SQIVND (reference sequence). CDR3 size: 15 residues. CDR3 amino acids: CASSPHDRLNTEAFF. CDR3 in DNA: TGTGCCAGTAGTCCCCACGACAGGCTCAACACTGAAGCTTTCTTT.

This clone was observed once. The chain combines TRBV18 with TRBJ2-3; D may be TRBD1 (5 bases). Germline values: CDR1 KGHSH, CDR2 LQKENI. The CDR3 loop spans 15 amino acids. The V end was cut by 1 base, the J end by 2 bases, with 10 bases between. CDR3 bases: TGTGCCAGCTCACCACTCCAGGGCAACACAGATACGCAGTATTTT. Translating gives CASSPLQGNTDTQYF.

The chain employs TRBV3-1 (or the pseudogene TRBV3-2) and TRBJ2-3, with D possibly matching TRBD1 (5 bases). Trimming took off 4 bases at V and 3 bases at J, with 8 bases between the two ends. The CDR3 runs 13 residues. Germline V gene data show CDR1 as LGHDT and CDR2 as YNNKEL (reference sequence). The CDR3 region is CASSRGRTDTQYF. CDR3 nucleotides: TGTGCCAGCAGCCGGGGCAGGACAGATACGCAGTATTTT.

The rearrangement uses TRBV28 and TRBJ1-6; TRBD1 matches 7 bases. This CDR3 has 13 amino acids. Trimming at V came to 7 bases and at J to 11 bases, leaving 8 bases not matched to a gene. Germline CDR1 MDHEN, CDR2 SYDVKM. CDR3 DNA: TGTGCCAGCAACCAACAGGGGAGTCCACCCCTCCACTTT. It translates to CASNQQGSPPLHF.

The chain employs TRBV2 and TRBJ2-7; a weak D match, TRBD1 (5 bases). This CDR3 is built from 14 residues. Trimming removed 8 bases at V and 1 base at J, with 15 bases between. CDR1 and CDR2 from the germline V gene are SNHLY and FYNNEI. As DNA, the CDR3 is TGTGCCAGCCAACAGGTGTTCACTTCCTACGAGCAGTACTTC. Its translation: CASQQVFTSYEQYF.

This clone has only one observation. J is TRBJ1-2 and V is TRBV23-1; a weak D match, TRBD1 (6 bases). TRBV23-1 is given ORF status, its function remaining uncertain. The CDR3 sequence is 15 residues long. V lost 2 bases, J lost 3 bases, and 13 bases lay in between. The CDR3 region is CASSQPQGFHYGYTF. The DNA of the CDR3 is TGCGCCAGCAGTCAACCTCAGGGGTTTCACTATGGCTACACCTTC.

As to this clone: Compared with germline, one end of the junction differs, possibly owing to a read error. The rearrangement uses TRBV10-2 and TRBJ1-6; TRBD1 matches at 9 bases. The CDR3 runs 13 residues. From germline, CDR1 is WSHSY and CDR2 SAAADI. The CDR3 coding sequence is TGCGCCAGCATTGAGACAGGGGGTTCACCCCTCCACTTT. Its translation is CASIETGGSPLHF.

The chain has TRBV5-1 and TRBJ2-7, with a possible D match to TRBD2 (5 bases). The germline gives CDR1 SGHRS, CDR2 YFSETQ. This CDR3 has 18 amino acids. Trimming removed 0 bases from V and 2 bases from J, with 21 bases in between. The CDR3 coding sequence is TGCGCCAGCAGCTTGGAGCGGAAAGTGGCAGGAGACACCTACGAGCAGTACTTC. Translating gives CASSLERKVAGDTYEQYF.

The chain has TRBV10-2 and TRBJ1-6; 9 bases align to TRBD1. In germline, CDR1 is WSHSY, CDR2 SAAADI. Unmatched junction bases numbered 5, after V lost 0 bases and J lost 5 bases. This CDR3 spans 17 amino acids. The CDR3 DNA reads as TGCGCCAGCAGTGAGTCTATGGACAGGGGCCATAATTCACCCCTCCACTTT. It is translated as CASSESMDRGHNSPLHF.

This chain links TRBV7-3 with TRBJ1-1, with a tentative D call TRBD1 (6 bases). The V and J ends lost 5 bases and 5 bases respectively, with 12 bases between them. CDR1 and CDR2 (germline): SGHTA, FQGTGA. The CDR3 covers 13 residues. The CDR3 bases are TGTGCCAGCAGCCTAAGGACAGAGACTGAAGCTTTCTTT. This translates into CASSLRTETEAFF.

The chain employs TRBV6-2 or TRBV6-3 and TRBJ2-1; D not certain. Germline CDR1 reads MNHEY; CDR2 reads SVGEGT. The CDR3 covers 14 residues. The V and J ends lost 4 bases and 2 bases respectively, with 9 bases between them. CDR3 sequence: CASSSERTYNEQFF. The CDR3 DNA is TGTGCCAGCAGTTCGGAGAGGACCTACAATGAGCAGTTCTTC.

This rearrangement joins TRBV27 to TRBJ1-2; D not certain. This CDR3 has 10 residues. V lost 5 bases to trimming and J lost 4 bases, with 2 bases between them. CDR1 is MNHEY, CDR2 SMNVEV, per germline (reference sequence). The DNA for the CDR3 is TGTGCCAGCAGTCTCTATGGCTACACCTTC. It codes for CASSLYGYTF.

The genes are TRBV5-1 and TRBJ2-5, with 9 positions matching TRBD2. This CDR3 spans 15 amino acids. The germline gives CDR1 SGHRS, CDR2 YFSETQ. V shed 1 base and J 2 bases; nucleotides not matched to a gene: 3. CDR3 amino acids: CASSLMTSGQETQYF. CDR3 nucleotides: TGCGCCAGCAGCTTGATGACTAGCGGACAAGAGACCCAGTACTTC.

This clone was detected a few times. This sample also contains other DNA sequences that code for the same CDR3. This chain links TRBV5-1 with TRBJ2-3; 8 bases fit TRBD2. Trimming cost V 0 bases and J 1 base; bases outside gene matches: 4. The germline gives CDR1 SGHRS, CDR2 YFSETQ. The CDR3 contains 16 residues. CDR3 region: CASSLASAGGTDTQYF. CDR3 nucleotides: TGCGCCAGCAGCTTGGCTTCAGCGGGGGGCACAGATACGCAGTATTTT.

V and J are TRBV28 and TRBJ1-4; unclear D gene. CDR1 is MDHEN and CDR2 is SYDVKM in the germline V gene. The CDR3 consists of 14 residues. V dropped 7 bases and J dropped 4 bases, with 13 bases sitting between them. The chain's CDR3 is CASTPGLINEKLFF. CDR3 DNA sequence: TGTGCCAGCACCCCGGGATTAATTAATGAAAAACTGTTTTTT.

The V gene is TRBV9, the J gene TRBJ1-4; the D gene is possibly TRBD1 (6 bases). CDR3 size: 14 residues. Looked up from germline, CDR1 is SGDLS and CDR2 is YYNGEE. V shed 7 bases and J shed 0 bases, with 10 bases lying between them. The CDR3 sequence: CASGGGATNEKLFF. The DNA for the CDR3 is TGTGCCAGCGGGGGCGGAGCAACTAATGAAAAACTGTTTTTT.

The chain combines TRBV19 with TRBJ2-7; 12 bases match TRBD2. Germline CDR1 is LNHDA and CDR2 is SQIVND (reference sequence). The CDR3 extends over 15 amino acids. Germline trimming cut 5 bases from V and 0 bases from J; bases unmatched to any gene: 2. The CDR3: CASSQGLAGSYEQYF. The CDR3 DNA is TGTGCCAGTAGTCAGGGACTAGCGGGCTCCTACGAGCAGTACTTC.

This clone was counted only a few times. The chain carries TRBV6-4 and TRBJ1-1, with TRBD1 matching 8 bases. This CDR3 is built from 15 residues. The ends lost 6 bases at V and 5 bases at J; junction bases unmatched: 11. Germline CDR1 reads MRHNA; CDR2 reads SNTAGT. CDR3 amino acids: CASRPTTGGKTEAFF. The CDR3 bases are TGTGCCAGCAGACCCACCACAGGGGGGAAGACTGAAGCTTTCTTT.